Sequencing of this TCR beta chain was carried out in a study of Ad26.COV2.S vaccination and SARS-CoV-2 variants (dated by TCRdb to about 2021). Study-level background: Vaccine-arm donors were drawn from COV1001, a multicentre, randomized, double-blind, placebo-controlled phase I-IIa trial of Ad26.COV2.S in healthy adults. Ad26.COV2.S was administered intramuscularly at a dose of 5x10^10 or 1x10^11 viral particles, either as one shot or as two shots given 56 days apart. TCRbeta repertoire sequencing served as the tool for gauging how specific and how broad the SARS-CoV-2-reactive T cell receptors were following Ad26.COV2.S vaccination. A total of 32 samples were included in the TCR-sequenced set, comprising around 19 Ad26.COV2.S vaccine recipients, 5 placebo recipients and 8 SARS-CoV-2 convalescent individuals. Trial participants were randomized into five groups of five: low-dose or high-dose Ad26.COV2.S given once or twice, or placebo on both occasions. Investigators did not know the trial group allocation while performing experiments and assessing outcomes.

The immunoSEQ Assay was used to sequence TCRbeta CDR3 regions. After extraction, genomic DNA underwent amplification by bias-controlled multiplex PCR, followed by high-throughput sequencing. As for how the authors treated the data: To quantify the absolute abundance of every unique TCRbeta CDR3 region, sequences were collapsed and filtered. T cell fraction was estimated by normalization of TCRbeta template counts to usable DNA, with usable DNA being measured through amplification of reference genes present in all nucleated cells. Repertoire TCRs were annotated as SARS-CoV-2-specific when V gene, CDR3 amino acid sequence and J gene were exactly matched to a known reactive TCR set. The reference SARS-CoV-2 TCR set came from MIRA and was filtered for enrichment in COVID-19-positive ImmuneCODE repertoires, removing public or cross-reactive TCRs. Based on the MIRA antigens, annotated TCRs were further analysed at the level of specific ORF or position within ORF. Breadth was defined as annotated unique rearrangements over total unique productive rearrangements; depth was the summed frequency of those rearrangements. TCR breadth was compared between groups using two-sided Wilcoxon rank-sum tests. TCRdb provides this immuneACCESS table in a form limited to in-frame rearrangements. Some clones are lacking; in checked studies, under half of them reflect an unresolved V gene, and why the rest are absent is not known. Clone size and V and J calls were adopted from that table, with D and trimming inferred from the DNA. This sample gives some 340,000 clones in total; over 80% of them show up just once. The top ten hold around 2% of the sample.

The germline V gene sets CDR1 to SGHRS and CDR2 to YFSETQ. V is pruned by 4 bases and J by 5 bases, leaving 6 bases of the junction without a gene match. Reading from cysteine to phenylalanine, the CDR3 counts 13 amino acids. Only CDR3 DNA remains: 39 bases, in frame from the first base. The investigation overall reported the following: Spike-specific TCR breadth was higher in Ad26.COV2.S recipients than in placebo recipients (P = 0.0014). Substantial breadth of spike-specific CD8+ and CD4+ T cell responses was reported after vaccination. The study was not powered for comparison of responses between vaccine doses or regimens. The authors noted that the TCR breadth and depth analyses may have underestimated total T cell responses. Non-spike TCR breadth was comparable between vaccine and placebo recipients, consistent with the vaccine containing only spike.

As for this clone: It has no known antigen specificity. Per-base quality was not reported, and no clone a single base away is much larger than it.

The intended sense of this specimen's treatment or condition label: around 19 received Ad26.COV2.S at low or high dose, single or two shots; five or six received placebo; per-sample allocation not given. Repertoires of vaccine and placebo recipients were sequenced from samples collected on day 63 after the first injection. Between 29 July and 7 August 2020, Cohort 1b enrolled 25 adults aged 18-55 years at one site in Boston, USA. Ad26.COV2.S was a replication-incompetent adenovirus type 26 vector expressing a prefusion-stabilized SARS-CoV-2 spike protein from the original Wuhan strain. The sample in question was peripheral blood, obtained in a trial of Ad26.COV2.S vaccine versus placebo. Recombination joined TRBV5-1 with TRBJ2-7; TRBD2 lines up with 7 middle nucleotides. This TCR came from a person between 18 and 59 years old who received the Ad26.COV2.S COVID-19 vaccine or a placebo. The DNA sequence is TGCGCCAGCAGCGAGGGGACTACCAACGAGCAGTACTTC. This gives the protein CASSEGTTNEQYF.